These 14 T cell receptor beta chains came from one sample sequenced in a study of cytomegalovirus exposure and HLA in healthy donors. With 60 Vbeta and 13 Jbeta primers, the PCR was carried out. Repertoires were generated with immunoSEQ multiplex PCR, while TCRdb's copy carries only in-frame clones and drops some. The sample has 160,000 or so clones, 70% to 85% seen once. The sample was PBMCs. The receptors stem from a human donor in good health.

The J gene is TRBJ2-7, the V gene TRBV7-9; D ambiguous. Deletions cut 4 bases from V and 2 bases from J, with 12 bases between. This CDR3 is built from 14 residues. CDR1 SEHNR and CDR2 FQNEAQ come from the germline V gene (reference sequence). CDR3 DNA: TGTGCCAGCAGCTCCTATGACAAGACCTACGAGCAGTACTTC. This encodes CASSSYDKTYEQYF.

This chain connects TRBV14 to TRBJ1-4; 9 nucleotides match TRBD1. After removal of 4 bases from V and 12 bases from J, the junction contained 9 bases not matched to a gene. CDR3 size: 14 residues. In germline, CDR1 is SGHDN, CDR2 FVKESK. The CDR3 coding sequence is TGTGCCAGCAGCCGTCCGGGACAGGGCTCACAACTGTTTTTT. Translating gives CASSRPGQGSQLFF.

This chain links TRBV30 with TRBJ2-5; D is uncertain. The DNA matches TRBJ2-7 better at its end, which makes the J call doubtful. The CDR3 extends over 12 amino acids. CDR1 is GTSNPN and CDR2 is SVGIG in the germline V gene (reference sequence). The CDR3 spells CAWILDGYEQYF. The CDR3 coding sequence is TGTGCCTGGATCCTCGACGGGTACGAGCAGTACTTC.

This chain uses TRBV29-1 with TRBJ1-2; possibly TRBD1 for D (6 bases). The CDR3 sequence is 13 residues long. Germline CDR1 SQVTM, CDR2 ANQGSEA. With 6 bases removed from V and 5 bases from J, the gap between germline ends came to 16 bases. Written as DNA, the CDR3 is TGCAGCGTGTTCCAGGACAGAACATATGGCTACACCTTC. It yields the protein CSVFQDRTYGYTF.

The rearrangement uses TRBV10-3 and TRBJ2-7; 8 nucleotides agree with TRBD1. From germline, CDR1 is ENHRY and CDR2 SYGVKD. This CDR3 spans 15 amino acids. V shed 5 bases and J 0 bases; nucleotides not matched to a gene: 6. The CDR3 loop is CAISPRTGSSYEQYF. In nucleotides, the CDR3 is TGTGCCATCAGTCCCCGGACAGGGAGCTCCTACGAGCAGTACTTC.

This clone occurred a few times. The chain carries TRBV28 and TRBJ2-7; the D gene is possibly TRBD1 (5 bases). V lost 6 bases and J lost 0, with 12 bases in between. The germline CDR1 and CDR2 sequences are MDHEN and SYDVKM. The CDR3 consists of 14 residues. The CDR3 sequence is CASSPLQGSYEQYF. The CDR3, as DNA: TGTGCCAGCAGCCCACTCCAGGGCTCCTACGAGCAGTACTTC.

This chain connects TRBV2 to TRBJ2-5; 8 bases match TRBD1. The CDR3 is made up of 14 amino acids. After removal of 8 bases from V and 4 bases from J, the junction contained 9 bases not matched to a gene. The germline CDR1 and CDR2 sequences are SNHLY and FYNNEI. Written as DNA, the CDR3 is TGTGCCAGCGGAGGCAGGGGGCGGGTAGAGACCCAGTACTTC. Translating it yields CASGGRGRVETQYF. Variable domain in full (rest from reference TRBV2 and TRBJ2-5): EPEVTQTPSHQVTQMGQEVILRCVPISNHLYFYWYRQILGQKVEFLVSFYNNEISEKSEIFDDQFSVERPDGSNFTLKIRSTKLEDSAMYFCASGGRGRVETQYFGPGTRLLVL.

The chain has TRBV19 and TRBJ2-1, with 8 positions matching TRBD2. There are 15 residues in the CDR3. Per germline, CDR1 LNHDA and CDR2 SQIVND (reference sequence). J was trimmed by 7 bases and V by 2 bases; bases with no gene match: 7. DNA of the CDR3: TGTGCCAGTAGTATAATGGCGGGGGGTCTAAATGAGCAGTTCTTC. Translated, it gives CASSIMAGGLNEQFF.

CDR3 protein: CASSIQNSNQPQHF. The CDR3 nucleotides are TGTGCCAGTAGTATACAGAATAGCAATCAGCCCCAGCATTTT. The V and J genes are TRBV19 and TRBJ1-5, with no clear D. V was trimmed by 2 bases and J by 0 bases, leaving 5 bases between them. The germline V gene encodes CDR1 LNHDA and CDR2 SQIVND (reference sequence). CDR3 size: 14 residues.

The CDR3 loop reads CASSQGLTSGSREQYF. As DNA, the CDR3 is TGTGCCAGCAGCCAAGGCCTGACTAGCGGATCCCGCGAGCAGTACTTC. V gene TRBV4-2 combines with J gene TRBJ2-7; 9 bases map to TRBD2. The CDR3 covers 16 residues. V lost 1 base, J lost 6 bases, and 10 bases stayed unmatched. Germline CDR1 and CDR2: LGHNA and YNFKEQ.

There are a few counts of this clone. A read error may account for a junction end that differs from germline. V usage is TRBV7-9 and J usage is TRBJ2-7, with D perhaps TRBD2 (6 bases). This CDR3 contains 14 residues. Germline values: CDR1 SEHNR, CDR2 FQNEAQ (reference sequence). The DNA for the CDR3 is TGTTCCAGCAGCTTAGGCGGGGCTGGCTACGAGCAGTACTTC. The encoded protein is CSSSLGGAGYEQYF.

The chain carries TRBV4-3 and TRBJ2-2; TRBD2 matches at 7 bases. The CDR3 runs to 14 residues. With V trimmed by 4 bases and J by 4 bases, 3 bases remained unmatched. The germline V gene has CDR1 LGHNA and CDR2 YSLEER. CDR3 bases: TGCGCCAGCAGCCCAAGGGAGGGCACCGGGGAGCTGTTTTTT. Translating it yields CASSPREGTGELFF.

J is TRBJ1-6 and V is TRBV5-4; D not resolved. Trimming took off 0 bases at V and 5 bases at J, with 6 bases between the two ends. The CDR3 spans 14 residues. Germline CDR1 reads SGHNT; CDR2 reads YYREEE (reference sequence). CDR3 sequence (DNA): TGTGCCAGCAGCTTGGAGAGCAATAATTCACCCCTCCACTTT. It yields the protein CASSLESNNSPLHF.

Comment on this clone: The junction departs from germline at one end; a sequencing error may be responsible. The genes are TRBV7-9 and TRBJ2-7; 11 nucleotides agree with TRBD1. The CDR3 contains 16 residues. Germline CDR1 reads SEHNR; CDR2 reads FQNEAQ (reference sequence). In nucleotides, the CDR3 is TGTTCCAGCAGCATCGGAGGGACAGGGGGCTCCTACGAGCAGTACTTC. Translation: CSSSIGGTGGSYEQYF.